This T cell receptor (beta chain) was identified in a study of T cell repertoires in cytomegalovirus infection. Study background: Indications of both CMV infection and matching HLA type were provided by public TCR beta signatures.

V trimming: 0 bases; J trimming: 1 base; junction bases outside the gene matches: 5. This CDR3 contains 16 residues. From germline, CDR1 is SGDLS and CDR2 YYNGEE. General study results and limits: CMV-specific HLA-C-restricted TCR beta clonotypes dominated the ex vivo response.

A single record per CDR3 protein comes from TCRdb applying MiXCR to the reads. The table shows 200,000 to 250,000 distinct CDR3 sequences, with about 39% occurring only once. Of note for this clonotype: The antigen is undetermined.

The V and J genes are TRBV9 and TRBJ2-3, with 7 bases fitting TRBD2. The source was CD8+ T cells from cultured PBMCs, collected from culture after CMV antigen stimulation. This receptor was identified in a human donor in good health (CMV status not recorded). Some clones in this sample may be carry-over from other donors' samples. The CDR3 coding sequence is TGTGCCAGCAGCGTAGCTACTAGCGAACGCACAGATACGCAGTATTTT. Protein sequence: CASSVATSERTDTQYF.